This TCR beta chain was retrieved from a study of T cells in Graves' hyperthyroidism and ophthalmopathy. Study information: Peripheral blood was secured at the point of initial diagnosis, before any treatment. General study results and limits: Expanded thyroid clonotypes (above 0.001) were mostly also found in blood.

Uncontrolled infection, other autoimmune disease, pregnancy or lactation disqualified patients from enrolment. The TCR beta CDR3 regions underwent amplification using RNA transcripts as the source. The TCR CDR3 was amplified in a first-round RT-PCR using the HTBI primer set. TCRdb reanalysed the multiplex PCR reads using MiXCR and keeps one entry per CDR3 protein. The data show hundreds of thousands of distinct CDR3 sequences, roughly 15% seen once. Germline V CDR1 and CDR2: SGHRS, YFSETQ. Between the trimmed V and J ends, which lost 4 bases and 1 base, there was a span of 13 bases. This CDR3 has 15 residues. With respect to this clonotype: The antigen remains unidentified.

V is TRBV5-1 and J is TRBJ2-3, with D perhaps matching TRBD1 or TRBD2 (5 bases each). The sample comprised blood. The TCR comes from a woman aged 18-35 years with Graves' hyperthyroidism. CDR3 in amino acids: CASSGRGARTDTQYF. CDR3 in DNA: TGCGCCAGCAGCGGCCGGGGCGCCCGCACAGATACGCAGTATTTT.